Shown below are 21 T cell receptor beta chains from a single sample sequenced in a study of T cell repertoires in cytomegalovirus infection. Each CDR3 protein is one row after TCRdb ran MiXCR on the reads. The sample consists of about 830,000 distinct CDR3 sequences, 32% of them appearing once. No antigen has been assigned to these receptors. This specimen consisted of cultured CD8+ T cells from PBMCs, obtained from culture after CMV antigen stimulation. The receptors originated from a human donor in good health (CMV status not recorded). Some clones in this sample may be carry-over from other donors' samples.

This clonotype has more than one count but fewer than ten. The J gene is TRBJ1-1, the V gene TRBV6-1; the match to TRBD1 covers 7 bases. Unmatched junction bases numbered 7, after V lost 7 bases and J lost 2 bases. CDR3 length: 14 amino acids. Per germline, CDR1 MNHNS and CDR2 SASEGT. CDR3 protein: CASKPGTDNTEAFF. CDR3 in DNA: TGTGCCAGCAAACCCGGGACAGATAACACTGAAGCTTTCTTT.

V gene TRBV12-3 or TRBV12-4 combines with J gene TRBJ1-4; TRBD1 matches 9 bases. Germline trimming cut 1 base from V and 7 bases from J; bases unmatched to any gene: 10. The CDR3 runs 17 residues. The CDR3 DNA reads as TGTGCCAGCAGTTTAGGGGACAGGGTAGGGTTAACTGAAAAACTGTTTTTT. Amino acids: CASSLGDRVGLTEKLFF.

This clonotype was recorded a few times. This rearrangement joins TRBV7-2 to TRBJ2-7, with 10 bases identical to TRBD1. Unmatched junction bases numbered 7, after V lost 4 bases and J lost 4 bases. This CDR3 has 15 amino acids. The germline CDR1 and CDR2 sequences are SGHTA and FQGNSA. The CDR3 protein is CASSSRQGAIYEQYF. The CDR3 nucleotides read TGTGCCAGCAGCTCGCGACAGGGGGCGATTTACGAGCAGTACTTC.

The chain couples TRBV4-1 to TRBJ2-1; D is perhaps TRBD2 (6 bases). Germline CDR1 reads MGHRA; CDR2 reads YSYEKL. The V end was cut by 4 bases, the J end by 3 bases, with 13 bases between. This CDR3 spans 15 amino acids. As DNA, the CDR3 is TGCGCCAGCAGCCCGAACGCGGGGATCTACAATGAGCAGTTCTTC. Protein sequence: CASSPNAGIYNEQFF.

This clonotype was seen repeatedly, ten times or more. The chain is built from TRBV4-3 and TRBJ2-1; 15 nucleotides agree with TRBD2. This CDR3 has 18 amino acids. Trimming removed 1 base from V and 1 base from J; junction bases left unmatched: 2. The germline V gene encodes CDR1 LGHNA and CDR2 YSLEER. CDR3 DNA: TGCGCCAGCAGCCAAGGAGGGACTAGCGGGGGGTCCTACAATGAGCAGTTCTTC. It codes for CASSQGGTSGGSYNEQFF.

This clonotype was found a few times. A read error may account for a junction end that differs from germline. This chain joins TRBV6-6 and TRBJ1-1; D uncertain. The CDR3 is made up of 14 amino acids. From germline, CDR1 is MNHNY and CDR2 SVGAGI (reference sequence). The CDR3: CASSYSATGMDGRF. The CDR3 nucleotides read TGTGCCAGCAGTTACTCGGCCACTGGGATGGATGGGCGATTT.

The genes are TRBV5-4 and TRBJ2-5; D is perhaps TRBD1 or TRBD2 (5 bases each). V lost 4 bases and J 2 bases, leaving 15 bases between the germline ends. In germline, CDR1 is SGHNT, CDR2 YYREEE (reference sequence). This CDR3 has 15 amino acids. The CDR3, as DNA: TGTGCCAGCAGCCCCAGGGAGCGCCAACAAGAGACCCAGTACTTC. Residues: CASSPRERQQETQYF.

The rearrangement uses TRBV4-1 and TRBJ2-1; TRBD2 matches 12 bases. J lost 8 bases, V lost 0 bases, and 11 bases had no gene match. Germline values: CDR1 MGHRA, CDR2 YSYEKL. The CDR3 covers 18 residues. The CDR3 sequence is CASSQDRLAGGLVYEQFF. CDR3 DNA: TGCGCCAGCAGCCAAGATCGCCTAGCGGGGGGGCTCGTTTATGAGCAGTTCTTC.

The table lists this clonotype with a few counts. The chain recombines TRBV4-1 with TRBJ1-5; D is ambiguous. The germline V and J ends were trimmed by 1 base and 0 bases, with 7 bases remaining between them. Per germline, CDR1 MGHRA and CDR2 YSYEKL. There are 15 residues in the CDR3. CDR3 bases: TGCGCCAGCAGCCAAGTAGTATCTAGCAATCAGCCCCAGCATTTT. Encoded protein: CASSQVVSSNQPQHF.

V is TRBV20-1 and J is TRBJ2-7; D uncertain. CDR3 length: 13 residues. Germline-derived CDR1 and CDR2 are DFQATT and SNEGSKA (reference sequence). Trimming pared 3 bases from V and 0 bases from J, leaving 9 bases between. CDR3 residues: CSASQRTSYEQYF. The CDR3 DNA sequence: TGCAGTGCTAGTCAGAGAACCTCCTACGAGCAGTACTTC.

This rearrangement joins TRBV6-1 to TRBJ1-6; no reliable D call. The germline V gene has CDR1 MNHNS and CDR2 SASEGT. V lost 4 bases to trimming and J lost 4 bases, with 11 bases between them. The CDR3 has 15 residues. For the CDR3, the DNA is TGTGCCAGCAGTGGGGAGCGACATTATAATTCACCCCTCCACTTT. Protein: CASSGERHYNSPLHF.

The V and J genes are TRBV27 and TRBJ2-5; a possible D gene is TRBD1 (6 bases). The CDR3 consists of 15 residues. Per the germline V gene, CDR1 is MNHEY and CDR2 is SMNVEV (reference sequence). The V gene lost 8 bases and the J gene lost 2 bases, with 18 bases spanning the gap. The chain's CDR3 is CASGYPFRGQETQYF. As DNA, the CDR3 is TGTGCCAGCGGATACCCGTTCAGGGGTCAAGAGACCCAGTACTTC.

V gene TRBV24-1 combines with J gene TRBJ2-1; 9 bases are a match to TRBD2. The V and J ends lost 4 bases and 7 bases, in that order; junction bases with no gene match: 10. The CDR3 extends over 16 amino acids. The germline V gene has CDR1 KGHDR and CDR2 SFDVKD. CDR3 nucleotide sequence: TGTGCCACCAGTGAGGGGGTAGCGGGGGTGGCGAATGAGCAGTTCTTC. This codes for CATSEGVAGVANEQFF.

CDR3: CASSTLPRVRNTEAFF. In nucleotides, the CDR3 is TGTGCCAGTAGTACCCTACCCCGTGTGCGGAACACTGAAGCTTTCTTT. The rearrangement joins TRBV19 to TRBJ1-1; no definite D call. V lost 4 bases and J 1 base, leaving 16 bases between the germline ends. CDR1 is LNHDA and CDR2 is SQIVND in the germline V gene (reference sequence). The CDR3 runs 16 residues.

The chain couples TRBV11-2 to TRBJ2-2; 7 bases match TRBD1. Germline trimming cut 5 bases from V and 1 base from J; bases unmatched to any gene: 7. This CDR3 is built from 16 residues. Germline V gene sequence: CDR1 SGHAT, CDR2 FQNNGV. The DNA for the CDR3 is TGTGCCAGCAGCACGAGGGGACAGAAGAACACCGGGGAGCTGTTTTTT. Protein: CASSTRGQKNTGELFF. Combining the CDR3 with reference TRBV11-2 and TRBJ2-2 gives the whole variable domain EAGVAQSPRYKIIEKRQSVAFWCNPISGHATLYWYQQILGQGPKLLIQFQNNGVVDDSQLPKDRFSAERLKGVDSTLKIQPAKLEDSAVYLCASSTRGQKNTGELFFGEGSRLTVL.

The count of this clonotype is one. The chain employs TRBV15 and TRBJ2-1; D may be TRBD2 (6 bases). Germline-derived CDR1 and CDR2 are LNHNV and YYDKDF (reference sequence). V lost 2 bases, J lost 0 bases, and 20 bases lay in between. CDR3 length equals 19 residues. The CDR3 protein is CATSRIPGGGGNSYNEQFF. Written as DNA, the CDR3 is TGTGCCACCAGCAGAATTCCCGGAGGCGGAGGGAACTCCTACAATGAGCAGTTCTTC.

The V and J genes are TRBV5-5 and TRBJ2-3; 9 bases align to TRBD1. V lost 4 bases and J lost 4; bases outside the gene matches: 7. CDR3 size: 15 residues. Germline V gene lookup returns CDR1 SGHKS and CDR2 YYEKEE (reference sequence). DNA for the CDR3: TGTGCCAGCAGCCTCCTCCGACAGGGGGCAGATACGCAGTATTTT. Translated, it gives CASSLLRQGADTQYF.

This clonotype came up once. The conserved closing phenylalanine or tryptophan is absent in this CDR3, likely reflecting a read error. The J gene is TRBJ2-1, the V gene TRBV15, with D possibly being TRBD1 (5 bases). Trimming took 1 base from V and 5 from J, leaving 9 bases between them. The CDR3 is made up of 14 amino acids. The germline V gene has CDR1 LNHNV and CDR2 YYDKDF (reference sequence). Written as DNA, the CDR3 is TGTGCCACCAGCAGAGGGTTCAGGGACAATGAGCAGTTCTCC. Encoded protein: CATSRGFRDNEQFS.

The chain links TRBV10-3 to TRBJ2-2; no definite D call. Germline V gene data show CDR1 as ENHRY and CDR2 as SYGVKD. Trimming cost V 7 bases and J 4 bases, with 10 bases left between them. This CDR3 is 13 amino acids long. The CDR3 DNA is TGTGCCATCACGTCGATCAGCACCGGGGAGCTGTTTTTT. Translation gives CAITSISTGELFF.

Only one count was recorded for this clonotype. The genes are TRBV19 and TRBJ2-7; 8 bases are shared with TRBD1. The CDR3 totals 16 residues. The J segment lost 3 bases and the V segment lost 3 bases, leaving 10 bases of the junction unmatched. Germline lookup yields CDR1 LNHDA and CDR2 SQIVND (reference sequence). The CDR3 DNA follows: TGTGCCAGTAGTATGAGACCAGACAGGGGAGGCTACGAGCAGTACTTC. Translation: CASSMRPDRGGYEQYF.

This clonotype was recorded a few times. The rearrangement links TRBV6-6 to TRBJ2-1; 8 positions match TRBD1. The CDR3 sequence is 15 residues long. Trimming removed 6 bases from V and 5 bases from J; junction bases left unmatched: 9. CDR1 and CDR2 from the germline V gene are MNHNY and SVGAGI (reference sequence). The CDR3 is CASRDRDRLDNEQFF. The CDR3 nucleotides are TGTGCCAGCAGGGACAGGGACAGACTTGACAATGAGCAGTTCTTC.